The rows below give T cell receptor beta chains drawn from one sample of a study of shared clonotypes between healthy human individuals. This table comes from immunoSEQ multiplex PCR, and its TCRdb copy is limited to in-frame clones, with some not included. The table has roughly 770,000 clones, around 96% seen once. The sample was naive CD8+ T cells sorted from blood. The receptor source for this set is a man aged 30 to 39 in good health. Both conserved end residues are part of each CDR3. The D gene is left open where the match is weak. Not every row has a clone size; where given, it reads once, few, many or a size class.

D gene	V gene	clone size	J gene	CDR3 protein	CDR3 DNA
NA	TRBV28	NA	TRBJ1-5	CASSLVGPGGSPQHF	TGTGCCAGCAGTTTAGTTGGGCCGGGGGGTTCGCCCCAGCATTTT
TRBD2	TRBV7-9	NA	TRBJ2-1	CASSLGTSGSREQFF	TGTGCCAGCAGCCTGGGGACTAGCGGGAGCCGCGAGCAGTTCTTC
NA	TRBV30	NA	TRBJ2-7	CAWSPRGYEQYF	TGTGCCTGGAGTCCCCGGGGGTACGAGCAGTACTTC
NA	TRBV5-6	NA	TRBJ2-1	CASSWSRAGANNEQFF	TGTGCCAGCAGCTGGTCGCGCGCAGGGGCGAACAATGAGCAGTTCTTC
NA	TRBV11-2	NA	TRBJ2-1	CASSVVGGTYNEQFF	TGTGCCAGCAGCGTGGTTGGCGGGACGTACAATGAGCAGTTCTTC
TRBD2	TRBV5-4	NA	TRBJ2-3	CASSSGLADDTQYF	TGTGCCAGCAGCTCGGGACTAGCGGATGATACGCAGTATTTT
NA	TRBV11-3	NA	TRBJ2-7	CASSFAGPSEQYF	TGTGCCAGCAGCTTTGCGGGGCCGAGCGAGCAGTACTTC
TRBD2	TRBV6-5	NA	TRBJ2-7	CASRSGLGGYEQYF	TGTGCCAGCAGGTCGGGACTAGGCGGCTACGAGCAGTACTTC
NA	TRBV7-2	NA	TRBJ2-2	CALNLVPANTGELFF	TGTGCCCTAAACTTAGTACCCGCGAACACCGGGGAGCTGTTTTTT
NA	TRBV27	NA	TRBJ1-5	CASSLTHDSSYSNQPQHF	TGTGCCAGCAGTTTAACCCACGACAGTTCGTATAGCAATCAGCCCCAGCATTTT
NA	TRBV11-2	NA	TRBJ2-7	CASSLPATAYEQYF	TGTGCCAGCAGCTTACCCGCCACGGCCTACGAGCAGTACTTC
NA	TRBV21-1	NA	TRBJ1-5	CASSLRTAHGQPQHF	TGTGCCAGCAGCTTACGGACAGCACATGGTCAGCCCCAGCATTTT
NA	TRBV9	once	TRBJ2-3	CASSVAGTTDTQYF	TGTGCCAGCAGCGTAGCAGGTACCACAGATACGCAGTATTTT
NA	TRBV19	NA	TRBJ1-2	CASSTHRDQSDGYTF	TGTGCCAGTAGTACCCACAGGGACCAGTCCGATGGCTACACCTTC
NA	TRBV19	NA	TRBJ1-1	CASSVPPGRFMNTEAFF	TGTGCCAGTAGTGTACCCCCAGGGAGGTTTATGAACACTGAAGCTTTCTTT
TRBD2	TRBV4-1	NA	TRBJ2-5	CASTLNDLAGETQYF	TGCGCCAGCACCCTTAACGACTTAGCGGGAGAGACCCAGTACTTC
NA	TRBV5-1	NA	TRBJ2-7	CASSAGSGFSYEQYF	TGCGCCAGCAGCGCCGGTAGTGGGTTCTCCTACGAGCAGTACTTC
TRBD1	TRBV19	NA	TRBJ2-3	CASSRTGFTDTQYF	TGTGCCAGTAGTAGGACAGGGTTCACAGATACGCAGTATTTT
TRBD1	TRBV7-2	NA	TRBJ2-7	CASSLPGTGVYEQYF	TGTGCCAGCAGCTTGCCCGGGACAGGGGTGTACGAGCAGTACTTC
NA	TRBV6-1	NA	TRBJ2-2	CASTGPTGELFF	TGTGCCAGCACGGGGCCCACCGGGGAGCTGTTTTTT
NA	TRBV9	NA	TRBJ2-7	CASSPELPRDEQYF	TGTGCCAGCAGCCCAGAACTCCCTCGTGACGAGCAGTACTTC
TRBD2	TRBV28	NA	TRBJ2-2	CASSLPLAENTGELFF	TGTGCCAGCAGTTTGCCGCTAGCGGAAAACACCGGGGAGCTGTTTTTT
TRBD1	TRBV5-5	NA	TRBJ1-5	CASSLGGTGGQPQHF	TGTGCCAGCAGCTTGGGCGGGACAGGGGGTCAGCCCCAGCATTTT
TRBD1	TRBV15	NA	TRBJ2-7	CATSRDRGRTHEQYF	TGTGCCACCAGCAGAGACAGGGGGCGCACCCACGAGCAGTACTTC
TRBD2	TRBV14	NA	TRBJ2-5	CASSQDVTFGGVQETQYF	TGTGCCAGCAGCCAAGACGTTACCTTCGGGGGGGTCCAAGAGACCCAGTACTTC
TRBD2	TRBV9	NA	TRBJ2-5	CASSYGGAGVETQYF	TGTGCCAGCAGCTACGGGGGAGCGGGAGTAGAGACCCAGTACTTC
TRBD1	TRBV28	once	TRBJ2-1	CASSSTGGREVNEQFF	TGTGCCAGCAGTTCAACAGGGGGCAGGGAGGTAAATGAGCAGTTCTTC
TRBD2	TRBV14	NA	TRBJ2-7	CASRQGTSGSYEQYF	TGTGCCAGCAGGCAAGGGACTAGCGGGTCCTACGAGCAGTACTTC
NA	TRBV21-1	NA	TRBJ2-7	CETTDRYHEQYF	TGTGAAACTACCGACAGGTACCACGAGCAGTACTTC
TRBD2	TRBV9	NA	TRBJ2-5	CASSVDGGARETQYF	TGTGCCAGCAGCGTGGACGGGGGGGCGAGAGAGACCCAGTACTTC
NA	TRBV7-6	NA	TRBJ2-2	CASSLALRRATGELFF	TGTGCCAGCAGCTTAGCTTTGCGACGCGCCACCGGGGAGCTGTTTTTT
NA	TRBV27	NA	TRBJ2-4	CASSGLGRTRNIQYF	TGTGCCAGCAGTGGGTTGGGCCGGACAAGAAACATTCAGTACTTC
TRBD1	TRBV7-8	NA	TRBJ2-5	CASSLGRTGGWETQYF	TGTGCCAGCAGCTTAGGGAGGACAGGGGGCTGGGAGACCCAGTACTTC
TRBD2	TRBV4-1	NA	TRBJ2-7	CASSQVLADYEQYF	TGCGCCAGCAGCCAAGTTCTAGCGGACTACGAGCAGTACTTC
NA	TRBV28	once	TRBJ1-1	CASSSVDTEAFF	TGTGCCAGCAGTTCAGTGGACACTGAAGCTTTCTTT
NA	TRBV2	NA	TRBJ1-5	CASRGFNQPQHF	TGTGCCAGCCGGGGTTTCAATCAGCCCCAGCATTTT
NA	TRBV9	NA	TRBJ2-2	CASSVGPRGTGELFF	TGTGCCAGCAGCGTCGGCCCCAGGGGCACCGGGGAGCTGTTTTTT
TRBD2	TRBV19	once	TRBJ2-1	CASSAIAGGEPEGPNEQFF	TGTGCCAGTAGTGCAATAGCGGGAGGGGAACCCGAAGGCCCCAATGAGCAGTTCTTC
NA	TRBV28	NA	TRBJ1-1	CASSSGRDTEAFF	TGTGCCAGCAGCTCCGGGCGGGACACTGAAGCTTTCTTT
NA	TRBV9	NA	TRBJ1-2	CASSVVLGGESGYTF	TGTGCCAGCAGCGTAGTCCTAGGGGGGGAGAGTGGCTACACCTTC
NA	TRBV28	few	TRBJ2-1	CASSTIWDNRVYNEQFF	TGTGCCAGCAGTACGATATGGGACAATCGAGTGTACAATGAGCAGTTCTTC
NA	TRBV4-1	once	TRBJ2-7	CASSQGWESSYEQYF	TGCGCCAGCAGCCAAGGGTGGGAAAGCTCCTACGAGCAGTACTTC
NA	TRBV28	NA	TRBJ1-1	CASSLRATEAFF	TGTGCCAGCAGTCTCAGGGCCACTGAAGCTTTCTTT
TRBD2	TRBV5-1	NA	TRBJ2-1	CASSLGGSGSRNEQFF	TGCGCCAGCAGCTTGGGAGGGAGCGGGAGTAGGAATGAGCAGTTCTTC
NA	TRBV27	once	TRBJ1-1	CASRAGGTEAFF	TGTGCCAGCCGGGCAGGTGGGACTGAAGCTTTCTTT
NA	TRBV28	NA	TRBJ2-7	CASSSHSSYEQYF	TGTGCCAGCAGTTCCCATAGCTCCTACGAGCAGTACTTC
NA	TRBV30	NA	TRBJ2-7	CAWERRGYEQYF	TGTGCCTGGGAAAGACGAGGCTACGAGCAGTACTTC
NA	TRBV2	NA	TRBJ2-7	CASSVGRTYEQYF	TGTGCCAGCAGTGTAGGCCGAACCTACGAGCAGTACTTC